The subject of this entry is one TCR beta chain. No antigen is known for it. This sample's treatment: 15 Gy SBRT to primary tumor, nephrectomy 4 weeks later. Nephrectomy followed 15 Gy stereotactic body radiation by 4 weeks. J gave up 6 bases and V 2 bases, and 6 bases lay outside the gene matches. Germline CDR1 reads SNHLY; CDR2 reads FYNNEI. This CDR3 region has 16 residues. Clones were sequenced by immunoSEQ multiplex PCR, and TCRdb holds only the in-frame ones, with some missing. The table lists around 19,000 clones, less than 65% of them singletons. This entry belongs to a study of radiation and T cells in renal cell carcinoma. Study-wide points: Irradiated tumors held more dominant CDR3 motifs than control tumors. Irradiated tumors had higher TCR clonality than control tumors.

The chain employs TRBV2 and TRBJ2-3; 12 positions agree with TRBD2. This TCR derives from a man aged 45-65 years with renal cell carcinoma. Sequencing used tumor tissue, obtained from a patient whose treatment included radiotherapy and nephrectomy. CDR3 bases: TGTGCCAGCAGTGAAATGGCTAGCGGGGGGGCTGATACGCAGTATTTT. Residues: CASSEMASGGADTQYF.